The rows below give T cell receptor beta chains drawn from one sample of a study of blood T cell repertoires in COVID-19. TCRdb's table, derived via immunoSEQ multiplex PCR, lists solely in-frame clones and lacks some. This table has about 150,000 clones, 84% appearing once. Sample: peripheral blood. Receptor source: a man younger than 30 with active or convalescent COVID-19. The CDR3 runs from the conserved cysteine through the conserved F or W. D genes are given only for firm matches. Size values are once, few and many counts, or a class for expanded clones, and some rows have none.

TRBV5-4,.,TRBJ1-4,.,14,CASSRGFRNEKLFF,TGTGCCAGCAGCCGGGGGTTTCGCAATGAAAAACTGTTTTTT
TRBV12-3/TRBV12-4,few,TRBJ1-6,.,13,CASSLFGDSPLHF,TGTGCCAGCAGTTTGTTCGGGGATTCACCCCTCCACTTT
TRBV7-3,.,TRBJ2-1,.,14,CASSLKPNPGRLFF,TGTGCCAGCAGCTTAAAACCTAATCCCGGGAGACTGTTCTTC
TRBV2,.,TRBJ1-2,TRBD1,15,CASSAPGQTYYGYTF,TGTGCCAGCAGTGCTCCGGGACAGACCTACTATGGCTACACCTTC
TRBV11-2,.,TRBJ2-4,TRBD1,16,CASSPGQSLAKNIQYF,TGTGCCAGCAGCCCGGGACAGTCACTAGCCAAAAACATTCAGTACTTC
TRBV2,.,TRBJ2-1,.,13,CASRPPGYNEQFF,TGTGCCAGCAGGCCACCGGGCTACAATGAGCAGTTCTTC
TRBV5-6,.,TRBJ1-6,TRBD1,15,CASTKKLDRGTPLHF,TGTGCCAGCACCAAAAAACTGGACAGGGGAACACCCCTCCACTTT
TRBV19,.,TRBJ2-5,TRBD1,14,CASSLQGVVETQYF,TGTGCCAGTAGTCTACAGGGGGTGGTCGAGACCCAGTACTTC
TRBV19,.,TRBJ1-4,.,14,CASSIETGVEKLFF,TGTGCCAGTAGTATTGAAACAGGCGTCGAAAAACTGTTTTTT
TRBV6-1,.,TRBJ2-7,TRBD2,14,CASSEGRGFGEQYF,TGTGCCAGCAGTGAAGGGCGGGGGTTCGGGGAGCAGTACTTC
TRBV24-1,.,TRBJ2-1,TRBD2,16,CATSDFGTSDANEQFF,TGTGCCACCAGTGATTTTGGGACTAGCGACGCAAATGAGCAGTTCTTC
TRBV7-7,.,TRBJ2-5,TRBD2,15,CASSLSSGGRETQYF,TGTGCCAGCAGCTTATCTAGCGGGGGTAGGGAGACCCAGTACTTC
TRBV19,.,TRBJ2-7,TRBD1,14,CASSMPDRGPEQYF,TGTGCCAGTAGTATGCCGGACAGGGGGCCCGAGCAGTACTTC
TRBV19,.,TRBJ1-2,.,15,CASSATGNGFYGYTF,TGTGCCAGTAGTGCAACGGGGAATGGATTCTATGGCTACACCTTC
TRBV28,.,TRBJ2-7,TRBD1,15,CASSLPDRGLYEQYF,TGTGCCAGCAGTTTGCCCGACAGGGGGCTCTACGAGCAGTACTTC
TRBV6-5,.,TRBJ1-2,.,14,CASSYKDRNYGYTF,TGTGCCAGCAGTTACAAAGACAGGAACTATGGCTACACCTTC
TRBV5-1,.,TRBJ1-1,TRBD1,14,CASSLDQGGTEAFF,TGCGCCAGCAGCTTGGATCAGGGGGGCACTGAAGCTTTCTTT
TRBV11-2,.,TRBJ2-3,TRBD2,15,CASSPRLAGSDTQYF,TGTGCCAGCAGCCCCCGACTAGCGGGGTCAGATACGCAGTATTTT
TRBV5-1,.,TRBJ2-1,TRBD1,14,CASSPGQVLNEQFF,TGCGCCAGCAGCCCGGGACAGGTCTTGAATGAGCAGTTCTTC
TRBV4-3,.,TRBJ2-1,TRBD2,15,CASSPGLAGAYEQFF,TGCGCCAGCAGCCCGGGACTAGCGGGAGCCTATGAGCAGTTCTTC
TRBV2,.,TRBJ2-7,.,14,CASSERQGGYEQYF,TGTGCCAGCAGTGAACGCCAGGGTGGGTACGAGCAGTACTTC
TRBV6-5,many,TRBJ1-1,TRBD1,15,CASSRTGLANTEAFF,TGTGCCAGCAGTCGGACAGGGTTGGCGAACACTGAAGCTTTCTTT
TRBV7-2,.,TRBJ1-4,.,15,CASSLSGSTNEKLFF,TGTGCCAGCAGCTTATCAGGGTCTACTAATGAAAAACTGTTTTTT
TRBV4-3,.,TRBJ2-7,.,16,CASSQAGSGGATWQYF,TGCGCCAGCAGCCAAGCAGGTTCGGGGGGCGCTACTTGGCAGTACTTC
TRBV7-2,few,TRBJ2-3,.,15,CASSSTGISTDTQYF,TGTGCCAGCAGCTCGACCGGGATTAGCACAGATACGCAGTATTTT
TRBV28,.,TRBJ1-4,.,13,CASSRGGGEKLFF,TGTGCCAGCAGCCGAGGGGGAGGGGAAAAACTGTTTTTT
TRBV3-1/TRBV3-2,.,TRBJ1-4,TRBD1,20,CASSQDPPTGGYATNEKLFF,TGTGCCAGCAGCCAAGACCCCCCGACAGGGGGCTACGCAACTAATGAAAAACTGTTTTTT
TRBV7-9,.,TRBJ2-1,TRBD1,15,CASSAGTGPGNEQFF,TGTGCCAGCAGCGCCGGGACAGGGCCGGGGAATGAGCAGTTCTTC
TRBV30,once,TRBJ1-2,.,13,CAWSENRGYGYTF,TGTGCCTGGAGTGAAAACCGCGGATATGGCTACACCTTC
TRBV24-1,.,TRBJ1-5,TRBD1,15,CATSEFFDRGQPQHF,TGTGCCACCAGTGAATTTTTCGACAGGGGTCAGCCCCAGCATTTT
TRBV20-1,.,TRBJ2-3,.,14,CSASAGLRADTQYF,TGCAGTGCTAGTGCAGGTCTCAGGGCAGATACGCAGTATTTT
TRBV6-5,.,TRBJ2-1,TRBD2,14,CASRIAGAYNEQFF,TGTGCCAGCAGGATAGCGGGAGCCTACAATGAGCAGTTCTTC
TRBV18,.,TRBJ2-1,.,15,CASSPFVAANNEQFF,TGTGCCAGCTCACCGTTTGTAGCGGCTAACAATGAGCAGTTCTTC
TRBV28,few,TRBJ1-2,.,14,CASSLSTPRGGYTF,TGTGCCAGCAGTTTATCCACGCCCAGAGGTGGCTACACCTTC
TRBV6-5,.,TRBJ2-1,.,15,CASSYGQDTYNEQFF,TGTGCCAGCAGTTATGGGCAGGATACCTACAATGAGCAGTTCTTC
TRBV18,.,TRBJ2-5,.,16,CASSPRGQYPGETQYF,TGTGCCAGCTCACCACGCGGACAGTATCCCGGGGAGACCCAGTACTTC
TRBV6-1,.,TRBJ1-2,TRBD1,17,CASSEDRGDDRGYGYTF,TGTGCCAGCAGTGAGGACAGGGGAGATGATCGAGGCTATGGCTACACCTTC
TRBV7-8,few,TRBJ1-1,.,15,CASSLAHGGDTEAFF,TGTGCCAGCAGCTTAGCCCACGGCGGAGACACTGAAGCTTTCTTT
TRBV28,.,TRBJ2-5,TRBD1,13,CASRDRGRETQYF,TGTGCCAGTCGGGACAGGGGTCGGGAGACCCAGTACTTC
TRBV6-5,.,TRBJ1-2,TRBD1,13,CASRETGSYGYTF,TGTGCCAGCAGGGAGACAGGGTCTTATGGCTACACCTTC
TRBV5-5,.,TRBJ2-2,TRBD1,14,CASRGQVNTGELFF,TGTGCCAGCAGAGGACAGGTGAACACCGGGGAGCTGTTTTTT
TRBV19,.,TRBJ1-5,TRBD1,15,CASSIGPGTDQPQHF,TGTGCCAGTAGTATAGGGCCAGGGACAGATCAGCCCCAGCATTTT
TRBV4-2,once,TRBJ2-7,TRBD2,14,CASSEMRESDEQYF,TGTGCCAGCAGCGAAATGCGGGAGAGCGACGAGCAGTACTTC
TRBV10-3,.,TRBJ1-5,.,14,CAISDLRGNQPQHF,TGTGCCATCAGTGATCTTCGAGGCAATCAGCCCCAGCATTTT
TRBV10-3,.,TRBJ2-1,.,12,CAIGGARNEQFF,TGTGCCATCGGGGGGGCCCGGAATGAGCAGTTCTTC
TRBV5-6,.,TRBJ2-1,TRBD2,15,CASSHLAGVYNEQFF,TGTGCCAGCAGCCACCTAGCGGGAGTATACAATGAGCAGTTCTTC
TRBV3-1/TRBV3-2,few,TRBJ1-2,.,14,CASSQDRGGFGYTF,TGTGCCAGCAGCCAAGATCGGGGTGGATTTGGCTACACCTTC
TRBV6-1,.,TRBJ2-7,.,19,CASSAPYRSDSPYNYEQYF,TGTGCCAGCAGTGCACCCTACCGCTCGGACAGTCCCTACAACTACGAGCAGTACTTC
TRBV18,.,TRBJ2-1,TRBD2,15,CASSPSGRFFNEQFF,TGTGCCAGCTCACCCAGCGGGAGGTTTTTTAATGAGCAGTTCTTC
TRBV18,once,TRBJ1-1,.,15,CASSPLGDSNTEAFF,TGTGCCAGCTCACCATTGGGGGACTCCAACACTGAAGCTTTCTTT
TRBV12-3/TRBV12-4,once,TRBJ2-7,.,13,CASSYSRTYEQYF,TGTGCCAGCAGTTACAGCAGGACCTACGAGCAGTACTTC
TRBV4-1,.,TRBJ2-1,TRBD2,16,CASSQDPSGVYNEQFF,TGCGCCAGCAGCCAAGATCCTAGCGGGGTCTACAATGAGCAGTTCTTC
TRBV7-9,.,TRBJ2-1,.,13,CASSLIRYNEQFF,TGTGCCAGCAGCTTAATCCGGTACAATGAGCAGTTCTTC
TRBV5-1,.,TRBJ2-1,TRBD2,17,CASSLSPRTSGYNEQFF,TGCGCCAGCAGCTTGTCTCCACGCACTAGCGGCTACAATGAGCAGTTCTTC
TRBV29-1,.,TRBJ2-7,.,12,CSVEVGSRLQYF,TGCAGCGTTGAAGTGGGTTCGCGGCTCCAGTACTTC
TRBV4-2,.,TRBJ2-7,TRBD2,20,CASSPSTGTSGYPGYYEQYF,TGTGCCAGCAGCCCCAGTACCGGGACTAGCGGCTACCCTGGATACTACGAGCAGTACTTC
TRBV19,.,TRBJ1-2,.,15,CASSNKVPGNYGYTF,TGTGCCAGTAGTAATAAGGTGCCGGGGAACTATGGCTACACCTTC
TRBV7-8,.,TRBJ1-3,TRBD1,14,CASSSGGTGNTIYF,TGTGCCAGCAGCTCAGGGGGGACTGGAAACACCATATATTTT
TRBV12-3/TRBV12-4,.,TRBJ2-3,.,13,CASSLGSADTQYF,TGTGCCAGCAGTTTAGGATCAGCAGATACGCAGTATTTT